The clone carrying this T cell receptor (beta chain) showed up just once. The entry originates in a study of blood T cell repertoires in COVID-19. Across the study: The United States, Italy and Spain supplied acute and convalescent COVID-19 samples.

Trimming took off 4 bases at V and 7 bases at J, with 17 bases between the two ends. Germline V lookup: CDR1 LGHNA, CDR2 YNFKEQ. This CDR3 is built from 15 residues. Data came from immunoSEQ multiplex PCR; TCRdb stores just in-frame clones and leaves some out. The repertoire consists of 85,000 to 120,000 clones, with about four fifths occurring once and the leading ten covering around 4.5%. The sequence was collected from a human donor in a cohort sampled during active COVID-19. The chain employs TRBV4-2 and TRBJ2-1, with D maybe TRBD2 (6 bases). The sequenced material came from peripheral blood. The CDR3 spells CASSLVGGRSNEQFF. The CDR3 coding sequence is TGTGCCAGCAGCCTTGTCGGGGGAAGGTCGAATGAGCAGTTCTTC.